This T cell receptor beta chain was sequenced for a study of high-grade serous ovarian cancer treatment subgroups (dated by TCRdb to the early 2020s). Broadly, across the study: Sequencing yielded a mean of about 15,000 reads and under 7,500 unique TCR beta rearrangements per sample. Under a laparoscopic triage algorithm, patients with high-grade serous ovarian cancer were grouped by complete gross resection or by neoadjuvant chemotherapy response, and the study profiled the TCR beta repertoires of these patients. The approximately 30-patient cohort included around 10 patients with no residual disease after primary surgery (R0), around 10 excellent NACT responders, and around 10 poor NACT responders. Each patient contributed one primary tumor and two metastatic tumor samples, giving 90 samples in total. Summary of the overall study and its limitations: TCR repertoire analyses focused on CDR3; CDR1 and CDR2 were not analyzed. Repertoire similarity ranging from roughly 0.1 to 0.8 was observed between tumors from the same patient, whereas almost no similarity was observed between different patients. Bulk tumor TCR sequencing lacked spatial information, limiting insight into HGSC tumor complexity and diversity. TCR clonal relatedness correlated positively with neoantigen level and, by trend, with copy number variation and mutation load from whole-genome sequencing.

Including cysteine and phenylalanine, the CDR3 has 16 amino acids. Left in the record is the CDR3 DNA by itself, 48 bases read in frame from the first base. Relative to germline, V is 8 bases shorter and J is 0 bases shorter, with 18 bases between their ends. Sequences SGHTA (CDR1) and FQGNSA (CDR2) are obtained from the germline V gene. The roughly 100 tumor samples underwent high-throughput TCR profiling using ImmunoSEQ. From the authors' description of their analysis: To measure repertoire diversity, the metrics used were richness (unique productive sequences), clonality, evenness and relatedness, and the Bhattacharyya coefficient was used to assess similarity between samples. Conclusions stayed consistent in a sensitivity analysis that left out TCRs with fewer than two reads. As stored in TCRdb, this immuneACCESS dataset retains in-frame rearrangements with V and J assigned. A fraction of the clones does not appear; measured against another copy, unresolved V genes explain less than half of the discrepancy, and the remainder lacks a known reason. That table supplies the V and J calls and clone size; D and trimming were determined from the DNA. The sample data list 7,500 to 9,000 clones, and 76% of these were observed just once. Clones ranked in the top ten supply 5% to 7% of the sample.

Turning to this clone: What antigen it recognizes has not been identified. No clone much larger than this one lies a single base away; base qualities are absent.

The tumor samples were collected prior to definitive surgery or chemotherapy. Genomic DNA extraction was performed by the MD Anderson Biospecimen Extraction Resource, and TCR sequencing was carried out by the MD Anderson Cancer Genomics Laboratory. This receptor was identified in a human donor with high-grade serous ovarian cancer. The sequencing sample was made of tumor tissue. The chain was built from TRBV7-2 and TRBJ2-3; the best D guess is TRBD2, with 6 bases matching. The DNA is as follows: TGTGCCAGCCTATCCGGGACTGATCGTAGCACAGATACGCAGTATTTT. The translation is CASLSGTDRSTDTQYF.